What follows are 19 T cell receptor beta chains derived from one specimen sequenced in a study of cytomegalovirus exposure and HLA in healthy donors (dated by TCRdb to 2015 to 2018). Library creation used the immunoSEQ multiplex PCR assay. For the multiplex PCR, a mixture combining 60 forward primers for TCR Vbeta segments and 13 reverse primers for TCR Jbeta segments was used. Held by TCRdb, this immuneACCESS table contains in-frame sequences only and omits some clones. Under half of the omission traces to an unresolved V gene where checked; the cause of the rest is unknown. This sample has about 160,000 clones in its table, and 79% of those were observed once. 2.1% of the sample comes from the top ten. The sequencing sample was made of PBMCs. The receptors here all came from a man aged 35 to 55 in good health and CMV-seronegative.

The chain joins TRBV18 to TRBJ1-5; 8 bases fit TRBD1. The J segment lost 1 base and the V segment lost 4 bases, leaving 3 bases of the junction unmatched. The CDR3 sequence is 15 residues long. The germline CDR1 and CDR2 sequences are KGHSH and LQKENI. The CDR3 sequence is CASSRGQESNQPQHF. Here the CDR3 DNA reads TGTGCCAGCTCACGGGGACAGGAGAGCAATCAGCCCCAGCATTTT.

This clone was seen a single time. This chain links TRBV15 with TRBJ2-3; 14 nucleotides line up with TRBD2. CDR1 is LNHNV, CDR2 YYDKDF, per germline (reference sequence). The CDR3 consists of 16 residues. Losses at the gene ends were 5 bases for V and 3 bases for J; bases not matched to a gene: 4. CDR3 region: CATSPGTSGRTDTQYF. CDR3 coding DNA: TGTGCCACCAGCCCCGGGACTAGCGGGAGAACAGATACGCAGTATTTT.

V usage is TRBV11-2 and J usage is TRBJ2-3; TRBD1 is a possible D gene (5 bases). CDR3 length: 17 amino acids. CDR1 and CDR2 from the germline V gene are SGHAT and FQNNGV. V lost 1 base to trimming and J lost 2 bases, with 16 bases between them. This chain's CDR3 is CASSLGKTALYTDTQYF. CDR3 bases: TGTGCCAGCAGCTTAGGAAAGACAGCCCTTTACACAGATACGCAGTATTTT.

This sequence joins TRBV6-6 and TRBJ1-2, with TRBD1 matching over 11 bases. Trimming removed 10 bases from V and 5 bases from J; junction bases left unmatched: 6. CDR1 is MNHNY and CDR2 is SVGAGI in the germline V gene (reference sequence). The CDR3 runs to 13 residues. The CDR3 here is CATRTGGDYGYTF. The CDR3 coding sequence is TGTGCCACCCGGACAGGGGGCGATTATGGCTACACCTTC.

The chain combines TRBV28 with TRBJ1-2; 7 nucleotides agree with TRBD1. This CDR3 is built from 15 residues. Germline CDR1 MDHEN, CDR2 SYDVKM. With V trimmed by 6 bases and J by 3 bases, 10 bases remained unmatched. The CDR3 region is CASSSVPGQHYGYTF. The CDR3 bases are TGTGCCAGCAGCTCAGTGCCGGGACAGCACTATGGCTACACCTTC.

The rearrangement uses TRBV29-1 and TRBJ2-5, with 14 nucleotides matching TRBD2. Germline values: CDR1 SQVTM, CDR2 ANQGSEA. Losses at the gene ends were 7 bases for V and 2 bases for J; bases not matched to a gene: 15. The CDR3 length is 18 residues. The DNA for the CDR3 is TGCAGCGCCGGGGGGACTAGCGGGAGAAATTTGGGGCAAGAGACCCAGTACTTC. Translating gives CSAGGTSGRNLGQETQYF.

CDR3 region: CASSSDRLGTNEKLFF. In DNA, the CDR3 is TGCGCCAGCAGCTCGGACAGGTTGGGAACTAATGAAAAACTGTTTTTT. This chain joins TRBV5-1 and TRBJ1-4; 7 bases are a match to TRBD1. J was trimmed by 1 base and V by 3 bases; bases with no gene match: 6. The CDR3 loop spans 16 amino acids. CDR1 and CDR2 from the germline V gene are SGHRS and YFSETQ. The full variable domain, completed using reference TRBV5-1 and TRBJ1-4, is KAGVTQTPRYLIKTRGQQVTLSCSPISGHRSVSWYQQTPGQGLQFLFEYFSETQRNKGNFPGRFSGRQFSNSRSEMNVSTLELGDSALYLCASSSDRLGTNEKLFFGSGTQLSVL.

The chain is built from TRBV19 and TRBJ2-7, with 11 bases lining up with TRBD2. Germline lookup yields CDR1 LNHDA and CDR2 SQIVND (reference sequence). CDR3 length: 16 amino acids. The junction had 6 bases not matched to a gene; V was cut back by 5 bases and J by 0 bases. CDR3 nucleotides: TGTGCCAGTAGTTCACCGGGACTAGCGGCCTCCTACGAGCAGTACTTC. Translation: CASSSPGLAASYEQYF.

This clone has a single count. J is TRBJ2-1 and V is TRBV5-5, with 9 positions matching TRBD1. After removal of 4 bases from V and 7 bases from J, the junction contained 12 bases not matched to a gene. The CDR3 runs 16 residues. Germline CDR1 is SGHKS and CDR2 is YYEKEE (reference sequence). CDR3 protein: CASSISGQGLMNEQFF. The CDR3 DNA is TGTGCCAGCAGCATCTCGGGACAGGGTCTAATGAATGAGCAGTTCTTC.

J is TRBJ2-3 and V is TRBV6-5; 7 bases agree with TRBD2. Looked up from germline, CDR1 is MNHEY and CDR2 is SVGAGI. The CDR3 extends over 14 amino acids. J gave up 3 bases and V 7 bases, and 7 bases lay outside the gene matches. CDR3 in DNA: TGTGCCAGCACTCGCAGCGGGATAACAGATACGCAGTATTTT. It encodes CASTRSGITDTQYF.

The V call is TRBV27, the J call TRBJ1-2; TRBD1 aligns across 8 bases. CDR1 MNHEY and CDR2 SMNVEV come from the germline V gene (reference sequence). With 3 bases clipped from V and 8 bases from J, the junction kept 5 bases outside the gene matches. CDR3 length: 13 residues. The DNA for the CDR3 is TGTGCCAGCAGTTTTGGACAGGGCCGAGGCTACACCTTC. As protein: CASSFGQGRGYTF.

This clone was picked up a small number of times. V is TRBV2 and J is TRBJ2-2; a possible D gene is TRBD2 (5 bases). V lost 0 bases and J lost 2, with 13 bases in between. The CDR3 totals 17 residues. CDR1 and CDR2 from the germline V gene are SNHLY and FYNNEI. Written as DNA, the CDR3 is TGTGCCAGCAGTGAAGCGCGGGTTAACTTAAACACCGGGGAGCTGTTTTTT. Translation gives CASSEARVNLNTGELFF.

The chain joins TRBV30 to TRBJ2-1, with a possible D match to TRBD1 (6 bases). Between the trimmed V and J ends, which lost 0 bases and 8 bases, there was a span of 17 bases. This CDR3 contains 15 residues. The V gene's germline CDR1 is GTSNPN and CDR2 SVGIG (reference sequence). CDR3 sequence reads: CAWSVLQGLVDEQFF. The CDR3 DNA sequence: TGTGCCTGGAGTGTACTACAGGGCCTCGTGGATGAGCAGTTCTTC.

The rearrangement uses TRBV19 and TRBJ2-3, with 9 positions matching TRBD1. Germline assignment: CDR1 LNHDA and CDR2 SQIVND (reference sequence). The CDR3 length is 17 residues. With 2 bases clipped from V and 0 bases from J, the junction kept 6 bases outside the gene matches. The CDR3 region is CASSITGTGYSTDTQYF. CDR3 bases: TGTGCCAGTAGTATAACCGGGACAGGGTATAGCACAGATACGCAGTATTTT.

This clone has a handful of counts. The rearrangement links TRBV27 to TRBJ1-1; 8 bases are shared with TRBD1. The V gene's germline CDR1 is MNHEY and CDR2 SMNVEV (reference sequence). The CDR3 runs 13 residues. V lost 4 bases and J lost 5; bases outside the gene matches: 3. The CDR3 DNA reads as TGTGCCAGCAGTTCAGGGGGCAGGACTGAAGCTTTCTTT. Translated, it gives CASSSGGRTEAFF.

This chain links TRBV28 with TRBJ2-7; unclear D gene. Germline CDR1 is MDHEN and CDR2 is SYDVKM. This CDR3 is built from 13 residues. Trimming left V 4 bases short and J 3 bases short, with 10 bases between. CDR3 bases: TGTGCCAGCAGTTGGGCAGCCAACTACGAGCAGTACTTC. Its protein is CASSWAANYEQYF. Drawing the rest from reference TRBV28 and TRBJ2-7, the complete variable domain is DVKVTQSSRYLVKRTGEKVFLECVQDMDHENMFWYRQDPGLGLRLIYFSYDVKMKEKGDIPEGYSVSREKKERFSLILESASTNQTSMYLCASSWAANYEQYFGPGTRLTVT.

The V gene is TRBV27, the J gene TRBJ2-7; TRBD2 agrees at 7 bases. Germline CDR1 reads MNHEY; CDR2 reads SMNVEV (reference sequence). V dropped 8 bases and J dropped 0; count of bases not matched to a gene: 13. The CDR3 extends over 16 amino acids. The CDR3 region is CASRRGPGLISYEQYF. The CDR3 DNA follows: TGTGCCAGCCGAAGGGGCCCGGGACTAATCTCCTACGAGCAGTACTTC.

The chain uses TRBV6-1 and TRBJ1-2; no clear D. The germline CDR1 and CDR2 sequences are MNHNS and SASEGT. V was clipped by 1 base and J by 8 bases, with 8 bases between them. This CDR3 is built from 12 residues. For the CDR3, the DNA is TGTGCCAGCAGTGAAGGGTCTAGAGGCTACACCTTC. Encoded protein: CASSEGSRGYTF.

The rearrangement uses TRBV6-1 and TRBJ2-7, with D possibly being TRBD1 (5 bases). V lost 8 bases and J lost 3, with 14 bases in between. Germline lookup yields CDR1 MNHNS and CDR2 SASEGT. This CDR3 has 13 residues. The CDR3 loop is CASQGASNYEQYF. In nucleotides, the CDR3 is TGTGCCAGCCAAGGGGCGAGTAACTACGAGCAGTACTTC.